Each of the 9 T cell receptor beta chains below was sequenced from the same sample in a study of CD8+CD57+ T cells in acquired aplastic anemia. Genomic DNA, the template, was used for profiling of the TCR beta VDJ and CDR3. TCRdb passed the reads through MiXCR, listing each CDR3 protein once. The sample lists 110,000 or so distinct CDR3 sequences; roughly 50% were seen once. Sequencing was performed on sorted CD4+, CD8+, or CD8+CD57+ T cells (not recorded which) from PBMCs. The receptors here all came from a human donor in good health, serving as a control.

The chain joins TRBV12-3 or TRBV12-4 to TRBJ1-1, with 7 bases that match TRBD1. The length of the CDR3 is 13 residues. The J segment lost 6 bases and the V segment lost 5 bases, leaving 6 bases of the junction unmatched. The CDR3 DNA sequence: TGTGCCAGCAGTGCAGACAGGGTGGCTGAAGCTTTCTTT. It codes for CASSADRVAEAFF.

To note about this clonotype: A much bigger clone sits one base away, suggesting this may be a read error. The chain joins TRBV6-5 to TRBJ1-1; D ambiguous. CDR3 length: 14 amino acids. CDR1 and CDR2 (germline): MNHEY, SVGAGI. Trimming shortened V by 6 bases and J by 2 bases, and 13 bases separated the two germline ends. The CDR3, as DNA: TGTGCCAGCAGGTACAGAGACATAAACACTGAAGCTTTCTTT. The encoded protein is CASRYRDINTEAFF.

In its sample, this clonotype was seen a few times. This sequence joins TRBV7-8 and TRBJ2-7, with 8 bases matching TRBD2. The CDR3 extends over 16 amino acids. Unmatched junction bases numbered 4, after V lost 0 bases and J lost 0 bases. Germline V gene sequence: CDR1 SGHVS, CDR2 FQNEAQ. The CDR3 protein is CASSLATRGVSYEQYF. The DNA of the CDR3 is TGTGCCAGCAGCTTAGCGACGCGGGGGGTCTCCTACGAGCAGTACTTC. The full variable domain, its missing parts supplied by reference TRBV7-8 and TRBJ2-7, is GAGVSQSPRYKVAKRGQDVALRCDPISGHVSLFWYQQALGQGPEFLTYFQNEAQLDKSGLPSDRFFAERPEGSVSTLKIQRTQQEDSAVYLCASSLATRGVSYEQYFGPGTRLTVT.

The chain's CDR3 is CATQGETQYF. The CDR3, as DNA: TGTGCCACTCAGGGAGAGACCCAGTACTTC. The chain is built from TRBV7-6 and TRBJ2-5; D is possibly TRBD1 (5 bases). Per the germline V gene, CDR1 is SGHVS and CDR2 is FNYEAQ. The V end lost 10 bases, the J end lost 4 bases, and 7 bases lay between the germline ends. CDR3 size: 10 residues.

This chain links TRBV10-3 with TRBJ2-5; 12 bases map to TRBD2. V gave up 8 bases and J gave up 3 bases; unmatched junction bases: 10. CDR1 ENHRY and CDR2 SYGVKD come from the germline V gene. The CDR3 has 16 residues. In DNA, the CDR3 is TGTGCCATCCGGGGCGGACTAGCGGGGTTTGAAGAGACCCAGTACTTC. It codes for CAIRGGLAGFEETQYF.

The gene calls are TRBV25-1 and TRBJ2-2, with 8 bases lining up with TRBD2. Looked up from germline, CDR1 is MGHDK and CDR2 is SYGVNS. V trimming: 1 base; J trimming: 4 bases; junction bases outside the gene matches: 8. The CDR3 covers 17 residues. DNA for the CDR3: TGTGCCAGCAGTGAATCCCGGGGGGGCGTCGGCACCGGGGAGCTGTTTTTT. Protein product: CASSESRGGVGTGELFF.

V gene TRBV29-1 combines with J gene TRBJ2-3; D is uncertain. The J call could be wrong; TRBJ1-5 is a better fit for the DNA end. The CDR3 is made up of 14 amino acids. Germline CDR1 SQVTM, CDR2 ANQGSEA. The DNA of the CDR3 is TGCAGCATAAACAGCCAGTCAAACACAGATACGCAGCATTTT. It yields the protein CSINSQSNTDTQHF.

Only a few counts were recorded for this clonotype. This chain connects TRBV25-1 to TRBJ2-1; no clear D gene. V gave up 4 bases and J gave up 4 bases, with 2 bases separating them. This CDR3 has 11 residues. The V gene's germline CDR1 is MGHDK and CDR2 SYGVNS. The CDR3 is CASSGYNEQFF. DNA of the CDR3: TGTGCCAGCAGTGGGTACAATGAGCAGTTCTTC. Variable domain in full (rest from reference TRBV25-1 and TRBJ2-1): EADIYQTPRYLVIGTGKKITLECSQTMGHDKMYWYQQDPGMELHLIHYSYGVNSTEKGDLSSESTVSRIRTEHFPLTLESARPSHTSQYLCASSGYNEQFFGPGTRLTVL.

The sample holds a few counts of this clonotype. A much larger clone lies one base from this, so it may be a read error. The chain has TRBV2 and TRBJ1-4, with 9 bases that match TRBD1. Germline loops: CDR1 SNHLY, CDR2 FYNNEI. V gave up 6 bases and J gave up 7 bases; unmatched junction bases: 15. CDR3 size: 17 residues. CDR3 protein: CASRSSRGTGYGEKLFF. In DNA, the CDR3 is TGTGCCAGCAGATCCTCCCGCGGGACAGGGTACGGTGAAAAACTGTTTTTT. Filled out from reference TRBV2 and TRBJ1-4, the complete variable domain reads EPEVTQTPSHQVTQMGQEVILRCVPISNHLYFYWYRQILGQKVEFLVSFYNNEISEKSEIFDDQFSVERPDGSNFTLKIRSTKLEDSAMYFCASRSSRGTGYGEKLFFGSGTQLSVL.